Each of the 4 T cell receptor beta chains below was sequenced from the same sample in a study of OX40 agonist ivuxolimab in advanced cancers. The data were produced by immunoSEQ multiplex PCR, yet TCRdb's version contains in-frame clones alone and is incomplete. The sample records more than 75,000 clones, about 85% being singletons. The starting material was CD4+ or CD8+ T cells sorted from blood, obtained in a trial of the OX40 agonist ivuxolimab. These receptors all stem from an adult with an advanced solid tumor such as melanoma, head and neck, liver or kidney cancer.

The chain combines TRBV11-1 with TRBJ2-5; a weak D match, TRBD1 (6 bases). V lost 3 bases and J 2 bases, leaving 7 bases between the germline ends. This CDR3 has 13 amino acids. The V gene's germline CDR1 is SGHAT and CDR2 FQDESV (reference sequence). CDR3 region: CASSFGQQETQYF. In nucleotides, the CDR3 is TGTGCCAGCAGCTTCGGACAGCAAGAGACCCAGTACTTC.

The table lists this clone with a few counts. V and J are TRBV20-1 and TRBJ2-7; 7 bases align to TRBD2. Germline V gene data show CDR1 as DFQATT and CDR2 as SNEGSKA (reference sequence). This CDR3 is 11 amino acids long. The ends lost 3 bases at V and 6 bases at J; junction bases unmatched: 2. CDR3 sequence reads: CSASLAAEQYF. DNA for the CDR3: TGCAGTGCTAGCCTAGCGGCCGAGCAGTACTTC.

The chain carries TRBV28 and TRBJ2-1; 7 positions agree with TRBD1. The CDR3 totals 16 residues. Germline lookup yields CDR1 MDHEN and CDR2 SYDVKM. V shed 4 bases, J shed 4 bases, and the junction held 10 bases outside the gene matches. As DNA, the CDR3 is TGTGCCAGCAGTTCCTACAGGGGTTTCACGTACAATGAGCAGTTCTTC. Encoded protein: CASSSYRGFTYNEQFF.

The CDR3 is CASSLTSGELFF. The CDR3 DNA follows: TGTGCCAGCAGCTTGACTAGCGGGGAGCTGTTTTTT. The V and J genes are TRBV7-2 and TRBJ2-2; possibly TRBD2 for D (6 bases). The CDR3 extends over 12 amino acids. CDR1 SGHTA and CDR2 FQGNSA come from the germline V gene. Trimming left V 3 bases short and J 7 bases short, with 6 bases between.